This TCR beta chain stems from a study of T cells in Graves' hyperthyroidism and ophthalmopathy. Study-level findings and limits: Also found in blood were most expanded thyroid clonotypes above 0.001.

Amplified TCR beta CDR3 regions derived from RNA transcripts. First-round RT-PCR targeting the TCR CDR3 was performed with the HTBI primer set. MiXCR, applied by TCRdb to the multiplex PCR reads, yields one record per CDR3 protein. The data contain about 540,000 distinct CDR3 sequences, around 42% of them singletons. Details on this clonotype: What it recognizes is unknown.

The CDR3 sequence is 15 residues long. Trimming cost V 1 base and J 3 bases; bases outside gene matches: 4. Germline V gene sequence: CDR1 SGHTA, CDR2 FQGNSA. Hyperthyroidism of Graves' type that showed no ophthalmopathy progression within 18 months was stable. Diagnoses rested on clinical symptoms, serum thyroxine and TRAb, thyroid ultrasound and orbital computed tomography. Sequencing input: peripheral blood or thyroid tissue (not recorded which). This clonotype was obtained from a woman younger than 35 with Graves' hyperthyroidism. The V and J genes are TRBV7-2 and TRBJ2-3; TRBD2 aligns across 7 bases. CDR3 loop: CASSLGLAATDTQYF. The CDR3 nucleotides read TGTGCCAGCAGCTTAGGTCTAGCGGCGACAGATACGCAGTATTTT.